This is a list of T cell receptor beta chains from one sample in a study of vaccination and CD4 T cells after COVID-19. TCRdb called the PCR reads again in MiXCR, with one record for every CDR3 protein. The sample lists 20,000 to 25,000 distinct CDR3 sequences; 50% to 60% were seen once. The sample consisted of CD4+ T cells from blood, taken before SARS-CoV-2 vaccination. All receptors come from a human donor who had recovered from COVID-19. CDR3s leave out the opening cysteine and the closing phenylalanine or tryptophan. Expanded clones are given a class, and other clones once, few, many or no size at all.

clone_size,v_call,j_call,cdr3_aa
-,TRBV5-1,TRBJ1-1,ASSLSGSRVNTEAF
few,TRBV6-1,TRBJ1-1,ASKRVNTEAF
-,TRBV20-1,TRBJ2-1,SARPRTSGTLDNEQF
-,TRBV6-5,TRBJ2-7,ASSYGTSYEQY
-,TRBV20-1,TRBJ2-3,SAEDEAGAVYTQY
-,TRBV20-1,TRBJ2-4,SAPFGGTGNIQY
-,TRBV19,TRBJ2-7,ASSTQTSGSYEQY
-,TRBV30,TRBJ1-2,AWSVRSFAKGGYT
-,TRBV15,TRBJ2-5,ATSRSAGGGRRETQY
few,TRBV6-1,TRBJ2-7,ASTRSLVGEQY
-,TRBV7-9,TRBJ1-2,ASSLESGIYGYT
-,TRBV27,TRBJ2-3,ASSLSSLTDTQY
few,TRBV28,TRBJ1-6,ASNVPAGTGRSPLH
-,TRBV29-1,TRBJ1-1,SVEEALNTEAF
few,TRBV7-2,TRBJ2-5,ASRGEGLALETQY
-,TRBV18,TRBJ2-3,ASSPNPPDTQY
-,TRBV20-1,TRBJ1-1,SAADRGNTEAF
once,TRBV24-1,TRBJ2-7,ATSDLNTYEQY
-,TRBV6-1,TRBJ1-5,ASSPSGKNQPQH
few,TRBV6-5,TRBJ1-1,ASSYSRRAGTEAF
-,TRBV2,TRBJ2-5,ASGQQETQY